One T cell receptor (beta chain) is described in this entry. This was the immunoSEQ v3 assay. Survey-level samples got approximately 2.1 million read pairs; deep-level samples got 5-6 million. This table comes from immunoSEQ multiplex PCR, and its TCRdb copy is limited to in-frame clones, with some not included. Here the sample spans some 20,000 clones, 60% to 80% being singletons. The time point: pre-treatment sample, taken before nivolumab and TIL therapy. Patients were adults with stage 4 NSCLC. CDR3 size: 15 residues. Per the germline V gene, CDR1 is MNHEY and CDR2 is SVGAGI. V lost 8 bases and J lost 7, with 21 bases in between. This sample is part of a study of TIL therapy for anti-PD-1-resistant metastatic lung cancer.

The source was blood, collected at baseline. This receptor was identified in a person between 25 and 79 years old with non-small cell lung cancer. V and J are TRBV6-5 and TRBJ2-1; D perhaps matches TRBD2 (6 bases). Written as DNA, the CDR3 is TGTGCCAGCGGGGAGATACGGGAGTCAGGGAATGAGCAGTTCTTC. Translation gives CASGEIRESGNEQFF.